Only a few counts were recorded for the clone carrying this TCR beta chain. Antigen unknown. The data are from a study of post-analysis software for immune sequencing data. Overall study results and limits: Batch-matched samples strongly co-clustered by F measure. Significantly lower normalized Chao1 diversity was found in patients with multiple sclerosis relative to controls. Four or five TRBV segments, TRBV5-6, TRBV5-1 and TRBV20-1 among them, were found more frequent in patients than controls.

Incorporated into the TCR beta cDNA libraries were unique molecular identifiers, which served to reduce PCR and sequencing biases. About half a million cDNA molecules were recovered from an input of 1 to 10 million T cells. Via MiXCR, TCRdb re-called the PCR reads, giving one row per CDR3 protein. Found here are 700,000 to 900,000 distinct CDR3 sequences, 46% of them singletons; the top ten hold 4.9%. CDR3 size: 16 residues. Germline values: CDR1 DFQATT, CDR2 SNEGSKA (reference sequence). Trimming pared 5 bases from V and 3 bases from J, leaving 22 bases between. The receptor was derived from a girl aged 5-17 years with multiple sclerosis. Material: blood. V and J are TRBV20-1 and TRBJ1-1; TRBD1 is a possible D gene (6 bases). The CDR3 DNA sequence: TGCAGTGCTCTGGATCAGGGGCAGGTATGGGACACTGAAGCTTTCTTT. Translation gives CSALDQGQVWDTEAFF.